Detailed here is one TCR beta chain. This sample was taken from a study of blood T cell repertoires in COVID-19. The wider study: PBMCs, B-cell-depleted T cells, or T cells were the source of the cDNA or gDNA that made up the material.

With 3 bases removed from V and 0 bases from J, the gap between germline ends came to 14 bases. CDR1 is LNHDA, CDR2 SQIVND, per germline (reference sequence). The length of the CDR3 is 17 residues. TCRdb's table, derived via immunoSEQ multiplex PCR, lists solely in-frame clones and lacks some. The repertoire holds some 490,000 clones, about 88% seen once, with approximately 8% in the top ten. Membership in each cohort depended on participant-reported clinical history. Recovery among Cohort 3 donors was established by two negative PCRs, clearance, or symptom resolution. The clonotype was recovered from a woman in her sixties who had recovered from COVID-19. The rearrangement uses TRBV19 and TRBJ2-2; D possibly corresponds to TRBD2 (7 bases). Sequenced input: PBMCs or T cells enriched from blood (not recorded which). This CDR3 reads CASSIPWGGPNTGELFF. The CDR3 region has the DNA TGTGCCAGTAGTATTCCATGGGGGGGGCCGAACACCGGGGAGCTGTTTTTT. Full variable domain (rest looked up from reference TRBV19 and TRBJ2-2): DGGITQSPKYLFRKEGQNVTLSCEQNLNHDAMYWYRQDPGQGLRLIYYSQIVNDFQKGDIAEGYSVSREKKESFPLTVTSAQKNPTAFYLCASSIPWGGPNTGELFFGEGSRLTVL.